A selection of T cell receptor beta chains follows, all from one sample in a study of CD8+ T cells in alopecia areata. Here immunoSEQ multiplex PCR was the method, and the copy in TCRdb shows in-frame clones only, minus some. The sample includes about 190,000 clones, roughly 64% of them seen just once. The sample here was CD8+ T cells sorted from blood, taken at week 24, from a patient treated with tofacitinib. All receptors come from a human donor with alopecia areata. The CDR3 runs from the conserved cysteine through the conserved F or W. The D gene is left open where the match is weak. The size entry is marked missing in some rows and otherwise reads once, few, many or a size class.

>TRBD1|TRBJ2-1|TRBV5-1|NA
TGCGCCAGCAGCTTGGGGGACAGGGATTATAGCTACAATGAGCAGTTCTTC
CASSLGDRDYSYNEQFF
>NA|TRBJ2-7|TRBV13|NA
TGTGCCAGCAGCTCCTCCTCCGAGCAGTACTTC
CASSSSSEQYF
>NA|TRBJ2-2|TRBV25-1|NA
TGTGCCAGCCTATTTACCGGGGAGCTGTTTTTT
CASLFTGELFF
>TRBD1|TRBJ1-1|TRBV29-1|once
TGCAGCGTCCCCGACAGGGCCGGTGAAGCTTTCTTT
CSVPDRAGEAFF
>NA|TRBJ1-6|TRBV21-1|few
TGTGCCAGCAGCACGCGGTGGACACCAGATAATTCACCCCTCCACTTT
CASSTRWTPDNSPLHF
>TRBD1|TRBJ1-1|TRBV15|NA
TGTGCCACCAGCGCGTGGGACAGGGGACTTAACACTGAAGCTTTCTTT
CATSAWDRGLNTEAFF
>NA|TRBJ1-1|TRBV2|NA
TGTGCCCGGGGGGCAGGGGAGGACACTGAAGCTTTCTTT
CARGAGEDTEAFF
>NA|TRBJ2-7|TRBV29-1|NA
TGCAGCGTTGTCCAGATCTACTCCTACGAGCAGTACTTC
CSVVQIYSYEQYF
>TRBD1|TRBJ1-5|TRBV7-2|NA
TGTGCCAGCAGCGCCGGACAGGGCCTTGCTCAGCCCCAGCATTTT
CASSAGQGLAQPQHF
>NA|TRBJ1-5|TRBV11-2|NA
TGTGCCAGCAGCTCCCTGGCCCGAAATCAGCCCCAGCATTTT
CASSSLARNQPQHF
>NA|TRBJ1-4|TRBV19|NA
TGTGCCAGTAGTATGGGCCCAGGAGGGATGGCTAATGAAAAACTGTTTTTT
CASSMGPGGMANEKLFF
>NA|TRBJ2-7|TRBV5-1|few
TGCGCCAGCAGCTTGAGTATCTTGGGGGGCGAGCAGTACTTC
CASSLSILGGEQYF
>NA|TRBJ1-2|TRBV4-1|few
TGCGCCAGCAGCCAAGGGCCCCGGGGCTACACCTTC
CASSQGPRGYTF
>NA|TRBJ2-7|TRBV11-3|NA
TGTGCCAGCAGCTTGAGTCAAGGGAGGTCATTCGAGCAGTACTTC
CASSLSQGRSFEQYF
>TRBD1|TRBJ2-3|TRBV4-1|NA
TGCGCCAGCAGCCAGAGATTAAGGGGGCCTACAGATACGCAGTATTTT
CASSQRLRGPTDTQYF
>NA|TRBJ1-2|TRBV27|NA
TGTGCCAGCAGCTCGGGGAGGTACGATGGCTACACCTTC
CASSSGRYDGYTF
>NA|TRBJ2-1|TRBV14|NA
TGTGCCAGCAGCCAAGAGTGGGTGCTCTACAATGAGCAGTTCTTC
CASSQEWVLYNEQFF
>TRBD1|TRBJ2-5|TRBV29-1|NA
TGCAGCGTCTCGCCTTATTCAGGGTTCGACAGGGAGCAAGAGACCCAGTACTTC
CSVSPYSGFDREQETQYF
>NA|TRBJ2-1|TRBV9|NA
TGTGCCAGCAGCCCCCCCGCGGTAGGCTCCTTTACCGATGAGCAGTTCTTC
CASSPPAVGSFTDEQFF
>NA|TRBJ2-4|TRBV7-3|few
TGTGCCAGCACCCCGGAGGGAGTACTAGCCAAAAACATTCAGTACTTC
CASTPEGVLAKNIQYF
>NA|TRBJ1-1|TRBV30|once
TGTGCCTGGAGTGTTGGCAAGGGCACTGAAGCTTTCTTT
CAWSVGKGTEAFF
>TRBD1|TRBJ2-1|TRBV10-3|NA
TGTGCCACCGCCGGGACAGGGCACAACAATGAGCAGTTCTTC
CATAGTGHNNEQFF
>NA|TRBJ2-4|TRBV5-1|few
TGCGCCAGCGGGGACCCGTGGGATGCCAAAAACATTCAGTACTTC
CASGDPWDAKNIQYF
>TRBD1|TRBJ1-1|TRBV5-1|NA
TGCGCCAGCAGCTCACCGGACAGGGCCCTCGAGGAAGCTTTCTTT
CASSSPDRALEEAFF
>TRBD1|TRBJ1-1|TRBV6-5|NA
TGTGCCAGCAACCGAGGGGGCGGGGGCACTGAAGCTTTCTTT
CASNRGGGGTEAFF
>NA|TRBJ2-1|TRBV9|NA
TGTGCCAGCAGCGTAGGAAACACGGGGCAGTTCTTC
CASSVGNTGQFF
>NA|TRBJ1-2|TRBV30|NA
TGTGCCTGGAGTTATACCGCCGGCGCGGGCTATGGCTACACCTTC
CAWSYTAGAGYGYTF
>NA|TRBJ2-2|TRBV7-8|few
TGTGCCAGCAGCTTAGAACGGAACACCGGGGAGCTGTTTTTT
CASSLERNTGELFF
>NA|TRBJ1-6|TRBV15|NA
TGTGCCACCAGCAGAGTAGAGGGGATGGGTTCACCCCTCCACTTT
CATSRVEGMGSPLHF
>TRBD1|TRBJ1-1|TRBV5-1|NA
TGCGCCAGCAGCTTGGACGGGACAGGGGAATTGAACACTGAAGCTTTCTTT
CASSLDGTGELNTEAFF
>TRBD1|TRBJ1-2|TRBV7-9|NA
TGTGCCATTACCCCCAGGGACAGGGCGCGGGGCTACACCTTC
CAITPRDRARGYTF
>TRBD1|TRBJ2-1|TRBV14|few
TGTGCCAGCAGCCAAGCCGGGACAGGAGAGTTCTTC
CASSQAGTGEFF
>TRBD2|TRBJ2-1|TRBV14|NA
TGTGCCAGCAGCCATTCTGGGACTAGCTTTCGCAGTGAGCAGTTCTTC
CASSHSGTSFRSEQFF
>NA|TRBJ1-2|TRBV14|few
TGTGCCAGCAGCCAAGATGTTGCAGGGTACTATGGCTACACCTTC
CASSQDVAGYYGYTF
>NA|TRBJ1-1|TRBV7-2|NA
TGTGCCAGCAGCTCACCGGGAGGGGGCACTGAAGCTTTCTTT
CASSSPGGGTEAFF
>TRBD2|TRBJ2-7|TRBV7-8|NA
TGTGCCAGCAGCTTAGCGGGAGGGTTTTATGTTGACGAGCAGTACTTC
CASSLAGGFYVDEQYF
>TRBD2|TRBJ2-2|TRBV9|once
TGTGCCAGCAGCCCAGTAGGGAGGGGATTTGAGTCCGGGGAGCTGTTTTTT
CASSPVGRGFESGELFF